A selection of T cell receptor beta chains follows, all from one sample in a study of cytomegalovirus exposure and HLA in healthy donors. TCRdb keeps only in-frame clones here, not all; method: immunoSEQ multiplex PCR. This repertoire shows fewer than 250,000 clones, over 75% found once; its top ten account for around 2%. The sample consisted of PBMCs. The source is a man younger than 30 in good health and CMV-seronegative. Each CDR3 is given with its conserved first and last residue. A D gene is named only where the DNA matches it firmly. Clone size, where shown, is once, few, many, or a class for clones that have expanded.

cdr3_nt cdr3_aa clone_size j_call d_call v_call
TGTGCCAGCAGCCCCTACCGCCGTGCGACAGGGGGCACTAGCGGGAGGGCCGGGCAGTACTTC CASSPYRRATGGTSGRAGQYF . TRBJ2-7 TRBD2 TRBV7-8
TGTGCCAGCTCACCGCGCTTCCAGGGGGACTCCTACAATGAGCAGTTCTTC CASSPRFQGDSYNEQFF . TRBJ2-1 TRBD1 TRBV18
TGTGCCAGCAGCTTTAGGACAGGGGGCGCAGATACGCAGTATTTT CASSFRTGGADTQYF . TRBJ2-3 TRBD1 TRBV9
TGTGCCAGCAGTGCAGACTTTCAACTAAACGAGCAGTACTTC CASSADFQLNEQYF . TRBJ2-7 . TRBV6-1
TGTGCCAGCAGCCCCGCGGGAGGACAGTACTTC CASSPAGGQYF . TRBJ2-7 TRBD2 TRBV28
TGTGCCAGCACCCCATCCAGGGCGGGGATGAGAGATACGCAGTATTTT CASTPSRAGMRDTQYF . TRBJ2-3 . TRBV11-2
TGTGCCAGCAAGGGGGACTCCTACGAGCAGTACTTC CASKGDSYEQYF . TRBJ2-7 . TRBV2
TGTGCCAGCAGCCTCGGACTAGTACAAAATGAGCAGTTCTTC CASSLGLVQNEQFF . TRBJ2-1 TRBD2 TRBV5-4
TGTGCCAGCAGTACAAATCAGCCCCAGCATTTT CASSTNQPQHF . TRBJ1-5 . TRBV28
TGTGCCAGCAGCCCGCCGGGACAGCGAACGCAGGTCGTATTTTTT CASSPPGQRTQVVFF . TRBJ1-4 TRBD1 TRBV28
TGTGCCAGCAGCCAAGAGGACACCAAAGCCTACGAGCAGTACTTC CASSQEDTKAYEQYF . TRBJ2-7 . TRBV4-2
TGCGCCAGCAGCTTCGGACAGGTCGGAAGGATTGAGCAGTTCTTC CASSFGQVGRIEQFF . TRBJ2-1 TRBD1 TRBV5-1
TGTGCCACCAGCAGGATACAGGGACCGATTAGCAATCAGCCCCAGCATTTT CATSRIQGPISNQPQHF . TRBJ1-5 . TRBV15
TGCGCCAGCAGCTTGGACCAGGGCCGAGGCACTGAAGCTTTCTTT CASSLDQGRGTEAFF . TRBJ1-1 . TRBV5-1
TGTGCCAGCAGTTCCGGGGGTAATGAAAAACTGTTTTTT CASSSGGNEKLFF . TRBJ1-4 . TRBV6-5
TGTGCCAGCAATCTCGACAGGGCCAAAAACATTCAGTACTTC CASNLDRAKNIQYF . TRBJ2-4 . TRBV2
TGTTCCAGCAGCTTTTCTGACACTGAAGCTTTCTTT CSSSFSDTEAFF . TRBJ1-1 . TRBV7-9
TGTGCCAGCAGTGAAGGGACAGGACTAAACTACGAGCAGTACTTC CASSEGTGLNYEQYF once TRBJ2-7 . TRBV2
TGTGCCAGCAGTTTCCGACAGGGACAGGGCTTGGGAGAGCAGTACTTC CASSFRQGQGLGEQYF . TRBJ2-7 TRBD1 TRBV6-5
TGCGCCAGCAGCTTGAGGTCGCTAGCGGGCTTTGCGAACACCGGGGAGCTGTTTTTT CASSLRSLAGFANTGELFF . TRBJ2-2 TRBD2 TRBV5-1
TGCGCCAGCAGCCTCGGATCGGGGTCTGGGGCCAACGTCCTGACTTTC CASSLGSGSGANVLTF few TRBJ2-6 . TRBV4-3
TGTGCCAGCAGTGACGCCGGGACAGGGACGGCTAATGGTGAAGCTTTCTTT CASSDAGTGTANGEAFF . TRBJ1-1 TRBD1 TRBV2
TGTGCCAGAAGCGTCCCTGGTTGGGGCCGAACAGATACGCAGTATTTT CARSVPGWGRTDTQYF . TRBJ2-3 . TRBV5-3
TGTGCCAGCATAGCCTACAATGAGCAGTTCTTC CASIAYNEQFF . TRBJ2-1 . TRBV5-8
TGTGCCAGTAGTCCACCGACAGGGAAGTTCTATGGCTACACCTTC CASSPPTGKFYGYTF . TRBJ1-2 TRBD1 TRBV19
TGTGCCAGCAGTCCCCGACTGAGGGCCCTATACTTC CASSPRLRALYF . TRBJ2-4 . TRBV27
TGTGCTAGTGGTCCCGGACAGGGGGGCAATCAGCCCCAGCATTTT CASGPGQGGNQPQHF few TRBJ1-5 TRBD1 TRBV12-5
TGTGCCAGCACCCCTTTGGCGGAGTGGATCTCCTACAATGAGCAGTTCTTC CASTPLAEWISYNEQFF . TRBJ2-1 . TRBV28
TGCGCCAGCAGCCAAGACAGCGGGAGGTCAGATACGCAGTATTTT CASSQDSGRSDTQYF . TRBJ2-3 TRBD2 TRBV4-3
TGTGCCAGCAGCACCGGGACTCCCGCACAAGAGACCCAGTACTTC CASSTGTPAQETQYF . TRBJ2-5 . TRBV27
TGTGCCAGCATTCGGGAGGACACCGGGGAGCTGTTTTTT CASIREDTGELFF . TRBJ2-2 TRBD2 TRBV2
TGTGCCAGCAGCACCCGGGACATTTCTGAAGCTTTCTTT CASSTRDISEAFF . TRBJ1-1 . TRBV6-5
TGTGCCAGCAGCTTAGGACTAGCGGAGGGGGATACGCAGTATTTT CASSLGLAEGDTQYF . TRBJ2-3 TRBD2 TRBV5-6
TGTGCCACCAGCCTGGGACTGCCGCCTGAAAACACCATATATTTT CATSLGLPPENTIYF . TRBJ1-3 . TRBV15
TGTGCCACCAGCAGAGGACAGGGGGCCTCTGGGGCCAACGTCCTGACTTTC CATSRGQGASGANVLTF . TRBJ2-6 TRBD1 TRBV15
TGCGCCAGCAGCTTGGTCGGGGTTTTCGATGAGCAGTTCTTC CASSLVGVFDEQFF . TRBJ2-1 . TRBV5-1
TGTGCCAGCAGTTTAGGGTCCTCGGACTCTTCCACAGATACGCAGTATTTT CASSLGSSDSSTDTQYF . TRBJ2-3 . TRBV27
TGTGCCAGTAGCTCCGACATTTCCTCACACTATGGCTACACCTTC CASSSDISSHYGYTF . TRBJ1-2 . TRBV19
TGTGCCAGCAGTACAGGGGAACCTGGAAACACCATATATTTT CASSTGEPGNTIYF . TRBJ1-3 TRBD1 TRBV5-6
TGTGCCAGCAGCAGGTGGGACAGATACGACGAGCAGTACTTC CASSRWDRYDEQYF . TRBJ2-7 TRBD1 TRBV13
TGTGCCAGCAGTTTATCTGAGGTGAACACTGAAGCTTTCTTT CASSLSEVNTEAFF . TRBJ1-1 . TRBV27